Listed below are T cell receptor beta chains from one sample, sequenced in a study of Ad26.COV2.S vaccination and SARS-CoV-2 variants. Using immunoSEQ multiplex PCR, the repertoire was profiled, and TCRdb retains in-frame clones only, with some absent. The sample has 410,000 or so clones; approximately 92% are singletons. The source material was peripheral blood, sampled in a trial of Ad26.COV2.S vaccine versus placebo. These receptor sequences come from a person between 18 and 59 years old who received the Ad26.COV2.S COVID-19 vaccine or a placebo. Both conserved end residues are part of each CDR3. Fields, in order: V gene, clone size, J gene, D gene, CDR3 DNA, CDR3 protein. D genes are given only for firm matches. Expanded clones are given a class, and other clones once, few, many or no size at all.

>TRBV7-8|NA|TRBJ2-1|TRBD2
TGTGCCAGCAGCTTAGGGCCTCGGGTTCTAGCGGGGGACTTCTCCTACAATGAGCAGTTCTTC
CASSLGPRVLAGDFSYNEQFF
>TRBV27|NA|TRBJ1-1|TRBD1
TGTGCCAGCAGTTATCTAGGACAGGAGGGTAACACTGAAGCTTTCTTT
CASSYLGQEGNTEAFF
>TRBV28|NA|TRBJ2-7|TRBD1
TGTGCCAGCAGGCGGACAGGGTCTACCTACGAGCAGTACTTC
CASRRTGSTYEQYF
>TRBV18|NA|TRBJ1-2|NA
TGTGCCAGCTCACCAGACAAGAACTATGGCTACACCTTC
CASSPDKNYGYTF
>TRBV10-2|NA|TRBJ2-7|NA
TGCGCCAGCAGTGAGACAGGGCGTGTCAACGAGCAGTACTTC
CASSETGRVNEQYF
>TRBV27|NA|TRBJ2-4|NA
TGTGCCAGCAGACTAACGTGGGGCCGAGAAAACATTCAGTACTTC
CASRLTWGRENIQYF
>TRBV5-6|NA|TRBJ2-3|NA
TGTGCCAGCAGCTTGCGACTGCCAACAGATACGCAGTATTTT
CASSLRLPTDTQYF
>TRBV7-2|NA|TRBJ2-5|NA
TGTGCCAGCAGCTTAGGACTAGGGGAGACCCAGTACTTC
CASSLGLGETQYF
>TRBV5-1|once|TRBJ2-2|TRBD1
TGCGCCAGCAGCTTGTCCGGACAGGGATCATACACCGGGGAGCTGTTTTTT
CASSLSGQGSYTGELFF
>TRBV19|NA|TRBJ1-1|TRBD1
TGTGCCAGTACCATCCTCGGACAGGATAAAGCTTTCTTT
CASTILGQDKAFF
>TRBV6-4|NA|TRBJ1-4|NA
TGTGCCAGCAGCAGGGAGAGGAATGAAAAACTGTTTTTT
CASSRERNEKLFF
>TRBV27|once|TRBJ2-1|TRBD1
TGTGCCAGCCAAAAGACAGGGGCCGATGAGCAGTTCTTC
CASQKTGADEQFF
>TRBV11-2|NA|TRBJ2-5|NA
TGTGCCAGCAGCTTAAGCATGGGTGAGACCCAGTACTTC
CASSLSMGETQYF
>TRBV7-8|once|TRBJ2-7|TRBD1
TGTGCCAGCAGCTCCTTCGGGGACCGGACAGGGAGCTCCTACGAGCAGTACTTC
CASSSFGDRTGSSYEQYF
>TRBV7-9|NA|TRBJ2-7|NA
TGTGCCAGCAGCTTAGTTGGCCCGACTTTGGACGAGCAGTACTTC
CASSLVGPTLDEQYF
>TRBV10-3|NA|TRBJ2-5|NA
TGTGCCATCAGTGAGTCGATTGGGGGCCCCCTAGAGACCCAGTACTTC
CAISESIGGPLETQYF
>TRBV6-2/TRBV6-3|NA|TRBJ2-7|NA
TGTGCCAGCAGCGCCCTTGGCAGGCTACACGAGCAGTACTTC
CASSALGRLHEQYF
>TRBV7-6|NA|TRBJ2-1|TRBD2
TGTGCCAGCAGCTCCGGGACTAGCGGGGAGCAATACAATGAGCAGTTCTTC
CASSSGTSGEQYNEQFF
>TRBV6-1|NA|TRBJ2-7|NA
TGTGCCAGCAGTAAAGCGACAGTCTCCTACGAGCAGTACTTC
CASSKATVSYEQYF
>TRBV19|NA|TRBJ2-7|NA
TGTGCCAGTAGTATAACAGGCCCCACCTACGAGCAGTACTTC
CASSITGPTYEQYF
>TRBV7-6|NA|TRBJ1-2|TRBD1
TGTGCCAGCAGCTTAGGGACAGGGGGCGCCGATGGCTACACCTTC
CASSLGTGGADGYTF
>TRBV6-5|once|TRBJ2-7|NA
TGTGCCAGCAGCGAGAATAGCTACGAGCAGTACTTC
CASSENSYEQYF
>TRBV6-5|NA|TRBJ1-1|TRBD1
TGTGCCAGCAGTCCAACGACAGGGTGGAACACTGAAGCTTTCTTT
CASSPTTGWNTEAFF
>TRBV2|NA|TRBJ2-2|NA
TGTGCCAGCAGTGTTCAGATTACCGGGGAGCTGTTTTTT
CASSVQITGELFF
>TRBV4-3|once|TRBJ2-7|NA
TGCGCCAGCAGCCAAGATTCCGGAAACTACGAGCAGTACTTC
CASSQDSGNYEQYF
>TRBV7-2|NA|TRBJ2-7|NA
TGTGCCAGCAGCCCGACAGGATACGAGCAGTACTTC
CASSPTGYEQYF
>TRBV7-2|NA|TRBJ2-7|NA
TGTGCCAGCAGCGCCTCAGGGGACTCTCCCTACGAGCAGTACTTC
CASSASGDSPYEQYF
>TRBV19|NA|TRBJ2-5|NA
TGTGCCAGTAGTATAGAGTCAGAAGAGACCCAGTACTTC
CASSIESEETQYF
>TRBV9|NA|TRBJ2-2|TRBD2
TGTGCCAGCAGCAGACGACTAGCGGGAGCTACCGGGGAGCTGTTTTTT
CASSRRLAGATGELFF
>TRBV4-3|NA|TRBJ1-6|NA
TGCGCCAGCAGCCAAGATCCTGGGGGCAGAAACTATAATTCACCCCTCCACTTT
CASSQDPGGRNYNSPLHF
>TRBV7-9|NA|TRBJ2-3|NA
TGTGCCAGCAGCCAGGACATCCCTCCGCAGTATTTT
CASSQDIPPQYF
>TRBV4-3|once|TRBJ2-5|NA
TGCGCCAGCAGCCAAGTAATGTCAGGGTGGGAGACCCAGTACTTC
CASSQVMSGWETQYF
>TRBV18|NA|TRBJ2-7|NA
TGTGCCAGCTCACGGACCGACAGGTTTCCCTACGAGCAGTACTTC
CASSRTDRFPYEQYF
>TRBV21-1|NA|TRBJ1-1|NA
TGTGCCAGCAGCAAGTCCCAGAGTCACACTGAAGCTTTCTTT
CASSKSQSHTEAFF
>TRBV19|NA|TRBJ1-5|NA
TGTGCCAGTAGCCAAAAAAAACAGCCCCAGCATTTT
CASSQKKQPQHF
>TRBV5-6|NA|TRBJ2-7|NA
TGTGCCAGCAGCTTGCTGGGGGCCCAGAACCCCTACGAGCAGTACTTC
CASSLLGAQNPYEQYF
>TRBV10-2|NA|TRBJ2-1|TRBD1
TGCGCCAGCATGGGGACAGGGGTCGCCTACAATGAGCAGTTCTTC
CASMGTGVAYNEQFF
>TRBV5-5|few|TRBJ1-1|NA
TGTGCCAGCAGCTTGGTACGAAATGAAGCTTTCTTT
CASSLVRNEAFF
>TRBV7-2|NA|TRBJ2-7|NA
TGTGCCAGCAGCTTAGTTAGGTCGGGGGCGTACGAGCAGTACTTC
CASSLVRSGAYEQYF
>TRBV19|NA|TRBJ2-1|NA
TGTGCCAGTAGTATACTGGGCTTATCGTACAATGAGCAGTTCTTC
CASSILGLSYNEQFF